The 11 T cell receptor beta chains below were found in one sample sequenced in a study of blood T cells in healthy people across ages. The use of a sample-barcoded 5' primer and a J-beta primer mix characterized a second PCR of roughly 6 to 12 cycles. TCRdb analysed the 5' RACE reads with MiXCR anew, one entry per CDR3 protein. The table shows 700,000 to 900,000 distinct CDR3 sequences, with about a quarter occurring only once. Another study also made use of these data, one on T cells of mothers and their children.

The sequenced sample consisted of blood. The origin of the receptors is a boy aged 10-17 years in good health.

This clonotype appeared a few times. The gene calls are TRBV5-1 and TRBJ2-5, with D perhaps TRBD1 or TRBD2 (6 bases each). V lost 8 bases and J lost 0, with 11 bases in between. The length of the CDR3 is 13 residues. Germline CDR1 reads SGHRS; CDR2 reads YFSETQ. CDR3 nucleotide sequence: TGCGCCAGTGGGGGGCCGTACCAAGAGACCCAGTACTTC. It specifies CASGGPYQETQYF.

V is TRBV6-1 and J is TRBJ2-5, with TRBD1 matching over 10 bases. The J call may be faulty, since TRBJ2-1 better matches the DNA end. CDR1 MNHNS and CDR2 SASEGT come from the germline V gene. CDR3 length equals 14 residues. The chain's CDR3 is CASLWTGGFSEQFF. The CDR3, as DNA: TGTGCCAGCCTGTGGACAGGGGGTTTTAGTGAGCAGTTCTTC.

Only a few counts were recorded for this clonotype. V is TRBV10-3 and J is TRBJ2-1, with D perhaps matching TRBD2 (5 bases). Germline V gene data show CDR1 as ENHRY and CDR2 as SYGVKD. The V end lost 3 bases, the J end lost 0 bases, and 9 bases lay between the germline ends. The CDR3 sequence is 15 residues long. In nucleotides, the CDR3 is TGTGCCATCAGTGAAGTGGGGAGCTCCTACAATGAGCAGTTCTTC. Protein sequence: CAISEVGSSYNEQFF.

V and J are TRBV20-1 and TRBJ2-5; 11 nucleotides line up with TRBD2. V lost 0 bases and J lost 4; bases outside the gene matches: 7. CDR3 size: 16 residues. Germline assignment: CDR1 DFQATT and CDR2 SNEGSKA (reference sequence). DNA of the CDR3: TGCAGTGCTAGAGAAGGCCTAGCGGGGGGCGGAGAGACCCAGTACTTC. Amino acid sequence: CSAREGLAGGGETQYF.

J is TRBJ1-3 and V is TRBV20-1; D may be TRBD1 (6 bases). CDR3 length: 16 residues. From germline, CDR1 is DFQATT and CDR2 SNEGSKA (reference sequence). V was cut by 3 bases and J by 0 bases, with 15 bases left in between. CDR3 DNA sequence: TGCAGTGCTAGCAGAACAGGGTTCTTCTCTGGAAACACCATATATTTT. Its translation is CSASRTGFFSGNTIYF.

In its sample, this clonotype was seen many times. The chain joins TRBV20-1 to TRBJ2-5, with 7 bases identical to TRBD2. The CDR3 spans 17 residues. CDR1 is DFQATT and CDR2 is SNEGSKA in the germline V gene (reference sequence). The trim removed 6 bases at V and 2 bases at J, leaving 18 bases unmatched. The CDR3 protein is CSALRAVAGYQQETQYF. DNA of the CDR3: TGCAGTGCCCTTCGGGCGGTAGCGGGCTACCAACAAGAGACCCAGTACTTC.

This clonotype has only a few counts. The chain couples TRBV18 to TRBJ2-5; D may be TRBD1 (5 bases). Trimming removed 1 base at V and 4 bases at J, with 13 bases between. The CDR3 is 15 amino acids. Germline V lookup: CDR1 KGHSH, CDR2 LQKENI. CDR3 in amino acids: CASSPLQGAVETQYF. The CDR3 bases are TGTGCCAGCTCACCACTTCAGGGCGCGGTAGAGACCCAGTACTTC.

This clonotype was observed a handful of times. The V gene is TRBV10-3, the J gene TRBJ2-5, with 10 bases lining up with TRBD2. Matching the DNA end better, TRBJ2-7 makes the J call doubtful. The CDR3 runs to 17 residues. Germline values: CDR1 ENHRY, CDR2 SYGVKD. The CDR3 sequence: CAIRSARSGGGWNEQYF. The CDR3 region has the DNA TGTGCCATCAGGTCCGCTAGGAGCGGGGGGGGATGGAACGAGCAGTACTTC.

V and J are TRBV27 and TRBJ2-1, with a possible D match to TRBD1 (6 bases). This CDR3 contains 16 residues. The germline V gene has CDR1 MNHEY and CDR2 SMNVEV (reference sequence). V lost 3 bases and J lost 7, with 19 bases in between. As DNA, the CDR3 is TGTGCCAGCAGTTTTTCAGCAGACAGGCTCCTTAATGAGCAGTTCTTC. It is translated as CASSFSADRLLNEQFF.

J is TRBJ2-3 and V is TRBV5-1; no firm D call. This CDR3 has 15 amino acids. The V end lost 1 base, the J end lost 2 bases, and 11 bases lay between the germline ends. CDR1 and CDR2 (germline): SGHRS, YFSETQ. The DNA of the CDR3 is TGCGCCAGCAGCTTGTTTACTTCAAACACAGATACGCAGTATTTT. This translates into CASSLFTSNTDTQYF. The variable domain in full, with the rest retrieved from reference TRBV5-1 and TRBJ2-3, is KAGVTQTPRYLIKTRGQQVTLSCSPISGHRSVSWYQQTPGQGLQFLFEYFSETQRNKGNFPGRFSGRQFSNSRSEMNVSTLELGDSALYLCASSLFTSNTDTQYFGPGTRLTVL.

This chain connects TRBV27 to TRBJ2-7; 8 bases agree with TRBD1. The V segment lost 6 bases and the J segment 7 bases; nucleotides outside the gene matches: 5. CDR3 size: 12 residues. CDR1 is MNHEY and CDR2 is SMNVEV in the germline V gene (reference sequence). The CDR3 bases are TGTGCCAGCAGCCAGGGGGCAGGGGAGCAGTACTTC. It is translated as CASSQGAGEQYF.